This paragraph reports one T cell receptor beta chain. The sample holds many counts of this clone. The clone's antigen remains unknown. No clone much larger than this one lies a single base away; base qualities are absent. The same CDR3 is also encoded by other DNA sequences in this sample. Using the deep immunoSEQ assay, TCR CDR3 regions were amplified from genomic DNA by multiplex PCR. Genomic DNA extracted from each cell subset was distributed evenly over all wells of several immunoSEQ 96-well plates, and each plate served as one replicate. For sorted subsets, about 210 ng of genomic DNA, equivalent to tens of thousands of T cell genomes, went into each replicate PCR. Purified libraries were measured with a Qubit 3.0 fluorometer, size-checked on a Bioanalyzer 2100, and measured again with the KAPA Library Quantification kit. Each immunoSEQ 96-well plate was sequenced on its own single-read 150-cycle Illumina NextSeq 550 flow cell. From the authors' description of their analysis: Because only junctional sequences without quality scores were contained in the immunoSEQ output, filtering matching that applied to full-length reads could not be performed. To assign V/J genes and CDR3, sequences were annotated against IMGT germline references using PyIR, a Python wrapper for IgBLAST v1.9. Reads with weak V/J assignments (E-value above 1e-6), missing CDR3, stop codons, out-of-frame junctions, or ambiguous translated residues were removed. V3J clonotypes were defined by identical inferred V gene, J gene, and CDR3 amino acid sequence. The percentage overlap between two repertoires was calculated by dividing the number of shared unique clonotypes by the size of the smaller repertoire. Repertoire richness was assessed with RTK rarefaction, the Chao1 estimator, and Recon v2.1 estimates of unobserved clonotypes. Generation probabilities for all TCRbeta clonotypes obtained by the gDNA method from a handful of donors were computed using OLGA. The table comes from immuneACCESS by way of TCRdb, which keeps in-frame sequences with V and J called. Part of the clones is missing from these tables; in studies checked, under half for an unresolved V gene and the rest for unknown reasons. That table supplies the V and J calls and clone size; D and trimming were determined from the DNA. The sample table records over a million clones; about 75% of these occur just once. The ten largest clones take up 1.4% to 1.5% of the sample.

The CDR3 goes from the cysteine to the phenylalanine over 13 residues. Just CDR3 DNA is preserved here, 39 bases in frame from base 1. The germline ends are 7 bases apart after V is trimmed by 4 bases and J by 1 base. Via the germline V gene, CDR1 is SGHTA and CDR2 FQGNSA. The data derive from a study of shared clonotypes between healthy human individuals (dated by TCRdb to the early 2020s). Regarding the research as a whole: Three men and a couple of women, aged 18 to 49 years, made up the cohort. Per donor, three plates each were used for CD4 naive and CD4 memory, two for CD8 naive, and one for CD8 memory. Blood TCR repertoires of about five healthy adults were deeply sequenced to estimate repertoire size and the extent of clonotype sharing between individuals. Different laboratories and diverse techniques were used to prepare libraries and sequence TCR repertoires, to increase sequencing depth and limit assay-specific biases. Between about 0.8 and 9 billion PBMCs per donor were obtained by leukapheresis.

Donors were healthy HIV-negative adults with no recently reported acute infections or vaccinations. All donors were Caucasian adults living in Nashville, Tennessee, USA. Magnetic negative selection was used to enrich CD4+ T cells, after which naive cells were positively selected on CD45RA and the negative fraction became the memory subset. After blood collection by leukapheresis, PBMCs were isolated using Ficoll-Histopaque density gradient centrifugation and then cryopreserved in the vapor phase of liquid nitrogen. Purity and quantity of every magnetically sorted T cell population were checked by analytical flow cytometry. From each sorted fraction, genomic DNA was isolated and quantified by UV absorbance on a Nanodrop 2000c. Overall results and qualifications from the work: Pairwise subsampling indicated that sequencing depth was expected to affect the degree of clonotype sharing among donors. Because the study included a small number of donors, the genetic and exposure-history diversity represented was limited. Sampling was limited to blood, and TCR repertoires in tissue likely differ from TCR repertoires in blood. When a handful of donors were compared, the shared fraction of clonotypes was about 5% for naive CD4, around 3.6% for naive CD8, 2% to 2.5% for memory CD4, and 0.35% to 0.4% for memory CD8. Incomplete sequencing was indicated by rarefaction of sorted-subset datasets, despite the large sequencing depth. Naive subsets generally had larger estimated clonotype richness than memory subsets. Clonotypes shared by all four sorted-subset donors showed higher generation probabilities than non-shared clonotypes.

This TCR came from a young man in good health. Sequencing was performed on memory CD4+ T cells sorted from blood. What the cell subset or site label conveys for this sample: CD45RA-negative fraction. The V gene is TRBV7-2 and the J gene is TRBJ1-1; the D gene remains uncertain. Read as DNA, the sequence is TGTGCCAGCAGCTACAGTCAGAACACTGAAGCTTTCTTT. It translates as CASSYSQNTEAFF.